This entry concerns a single TCR beta chain. The data were taken from a study of blood T cell repertoires in COVID-19. Study background: Sites in the United States, Italy and Spain provided acute and convalescent COVID-19 samples.

Original handling: Estimated nucleated cell counts came from reference gene primer amplification. Sequencing was performed with immunoSEQ multiplex PCR; in TCRdb, only in-frame clones are kept and a portion is missing. The V and J calls and clone size were taken over from that table, and D and trimming were inferred from the DNA. The table lists a few hundred thousand clones, around 80% of them singletons. This CDR3 spans 15 amino acids. CDR1 is KGHDR and CDR2 is SFDVKD in the germline V gene. The germline V and J ends were trimmed by 0 bases and 3 bases, with 10 bases remaining between them. The rearrangement joins TRBV24-1 to TRBJ2-5, with unresolved D. This receptor was taken from a woman between 45 and 65 years old with acute or convalescent COVID-19. Material: peripheral blood. This CDR3 is CATSDLADSEETQYF. Here the CDR3 DNA reads TGTGCCACCAGTGATTTGGCGGATTCGGAAGAGACCCAGTACTTC.